Following are 17 T cell receptor beta chains from one sample sequenced in a study of cytomegalovirus exposure and HLA in healthy donors. PCR employed 60 Vbeta and 13 Jbeta primers. TCRdb keeps only in-frame clones here, not all; method: immunoSEQ multiplex PCR. Of 150,000 to 200,000 clones listed, over 75% are singletons. Sample: PBMCs. The receptor set was obtained from a man aged 18 to 30 in good health and CMV-seropositive.

The chain recombines TRBV6-1 with TRBJ2-5, with a weak D call TRBD1 (5 bases). Trimming took 8 bases from V and 2 from J, leaving 18 bases between them. The germline gives CDR1 MNHNS, CDR2 SASEGT. This CDR3 has 15 amino acids. This CDR3 reads CASRPPATEQETQYF. CDR3 bases: TGTGCCAGCCGTCCGCCCGCGACAGAACAAGAGACCCAGTACTTC.

This clone was picked up one time. In DNA form, the CDR3 reads TGCGCCAGCAGCTTGGGAGGCGCTAGCGGGGGGCAAGAGACCCAGTACTTC. It specifies CASSLGGASGGQETQYF. The chain couples TRBV5-1 to TRBJ2-5; 11 bases are shared with TRBD2. V lost 0 bases and J lost 2; bases outside the gene matches: 6. The CDR3 has 17 residues. Looked up from germline, CDR1 is SGHRS and CDR2 is YFSETQ.

This clone came up a few times. The CDR3 loop reads CASSALGGASLRSPLHF. The CDR3, as DNA: TGTGCCAGCAGTGCACTCGGGGGGGCGAGTCTTAGGTCACCCCTCCACTTT. The chain couples TRBV6-1 to TRBJ1-6; D is perhaps TRBD1 (6 bases). CDR3 length: 17 amino acids. V gave up 4 bases and J gave up 10 bases, with 23 bases separating them. In germline, CDR1 is MNHNS, CDR2 SASEGT.

The table lists this clone with a count of one. The chain employs TRBV30 and TRBJ1-1; D gene uncertain. CDR1 and CDR2 (germline): GTSNPN, SVGIG (reference sequence). This CDR3 contains 13 residues. Trimming took 4 bases from V and 3 from J, leaving 12 bases between them. The CDR3 region is CAWNPVPDTEAFF. CDR3 coding DNA: TGTGCCTGGAACCCCGTTCCGGACACTGAAGCTTTCTTT.

The genes are TRBV9 and TRBJ1-4; perhaps TRBD1 as D (6 bases). CDR3 length equals 15 residues. Trimming removed 2 bases from V and 3 bases from J, with 11 bases in between. Germline V gene data show CDR1 as SGDLS and CDR2 as YYNGEE. The CDR3 nucleotides read TGTGCCAGCAGCGTCGAACCAGGGGCTAATGAAAAACTGTTTTTT. Amino acid sequence: CASSVEPGANEKLFF.

The table lists this clone with a count of one. This chain uses TRBV9 with TRBJ2-1; D gene ambiguous. V lost 3 bases, J lost 6 bases, and 13 bases lay in between. This CDR3 has 14 residues. Germline V CDR1 and CDR2: SGDLS, YYNGEE. This chain's CDR3 is CASSESAISNEQFF. DNA of the CDR3: TGTGCCAGCAGCGAGAGCGCTATCAGCAATGAGCAGTTCTTC.

The gene calls are TRBV7-7 and TRBJ2-5, with no clear D. This CDR3 has 14 residues. Trimming shortened V by 1 base and J by 5 bases, and 11 bases separated the two germline ends. The germline gives CDR1 SSHAT, CDR2 FNYEAQ (reference sequence). For the CDR3, the DNA is TGTGCCAGCAGCTTAGGAGGTATAGGTGAGACCCAGTACTTC. This encodes CASSLGGIGETQYF.

A note on this clone: Other DNA sequences from this sample encode an identical CDR3 as well. The rearrangement links TRBV6-4 to TRBJ2-3, with D possibly being TRBD2 (7 bases). CDR3 length equals 15 residues. The ends were cut back, 4 bases at V and 0 bases at J, with 11 bases in the middle. CDR1 is MRHNA, CDR2 SNTAGT, per germline. The CDR3 DNA reads TGTGCCAGCAGTGTAGGGGGGGGGAGCACAGATACGCAGTATTTT. Protein: CASSVGGGSTDTQYF.

The chain has TRBV7-2 and TRBJ1-2, with 7 bases lining up with TRBD1. V trimming: 5 bases; J trimming: 8 bases; junction bases outside the gene matches: 11. The CDR3 covers 14 residues. The V gene's germline CDR1 is SGHTA and CDR2 FQGNSA. CDR3 DNA sequence: TGTGCCAGCAGCATGAGAACCGAAGGGGGCGGCTACACCTTC. Protein: CASSMRTEGGGYTF.

The chain uses TRBV13 and TRBJ2-5, with D tentatively TRBD2 (7 bases). The V end was cut by 3 bases, the J end by 5 bases, with 10 bases between. Germline CDR1 is PRHDT and CDR2 is FYEKMQ (reference sequence). The CDR3 is 13 residues long. In nucleotides, the CDR3 is TGTGCCAGCAGCTTCGGGGGGCGGGAGACCCAGTACTTC. The encoded protein is CASSFGGRETQYF. Variable domain in full (rest from reference TRBV13 and TRBJ2-5): AAGVIQSPRHLIKEKRETATLKCYPIPRHDTVYWYQQGPGQDPQFLISFYEKMQSDKGSIPDRFSAQQFSDYHSELNMSSLELGDSALYFCASSFGGRETQYFGPGTRLLVL.

The V gene is TRBV4-3, the J gene TRBJ2-3; tentatively, D is TRBD2 (5 bases). Germline assignment: CDR1 LGHNA and CDR2 YSLEER. V lost 4 bases and J 10 bases, leaving 18 bases between the germline ends. This CDR3 spans 14 amino acids. This CDR3 reads CASSRKSDSLPQYF. The CDR3 bases are TGCGCCAGCAGCCGAAAATCGGACTCTCTCCCGCAGTATTTT.

The genes are TRBV30 and TRBJ1-5, with D maybe TRBD1 (6 bases). The germline gives CDR1 GTSNPN, CDR2 SVGIG (reference sequence). V was cut by 3 bases and J by 7 bases, with 19 bases left in between. This CDR3 spans 15 amino acids. The CDR3 loop reads CAWRAGTLTDQPQHF. CDR3 bases: TGTGCCTGGAGAGCCGGGACACTTACGGACCAGCCCCAGCATTTT.

The J gene is TRBJ2-3, the V gene TRBV6-6, with a tentative D call TRBD1 (5 bases). The germline V gene has CDR1 MNHNY and CDR2 SVGAGI (reference sequence). The V end was cut by 3 bases, the J end by 0 bases, with 13 bases between. This CDR3 has 16 residues. The CDR3 reads CASSYVSGSSTDTQYF. The CDR3 coding sequence is TGTGCCAGCAGTTATGTATCAGGGTCGAGCACAGATACGCAGTATTTT.

V is TRBV10-3 and J is TRBJ2-5, with D unclear. CDR1 ENHRY and CDR2 SYGVKD come from the germline V gene. The CDR3 runs 15 residues. V shed 7 bases and J shed 2 bases, with 17 bases lying between them. The CDR3 region has the DNA TGTGCCATCACTACCAAAATAGGAGAACAAGAGACCCAGTACTTC. Its translation is CAITTKIGEQETQYF.

This chain's CDR3 is CASSLSLAGGTYEQYF. CDR3 in DNA: TGCGCCAGCAGCTTGTCCCTAGCGGGGGGAACCTACGAGCAGTACTTC. The rearrangement uses TRBV5-1 and TRBJ2-7, with TRBD2 identical over 11 bases. The CDR3 extends over 16 amino acids. V lost 1 base to trimming and J lost 2 bases; unmatched junction nucleotides: 5. Germline assignment: CDR1 SGHRS and CDR2 YFSETQ. The full variable domain, rest sourced from reference TRBV5-1 and TRBJ2-7, is KAGVTQTPRYLIKTRGQQVTLSCSPISGHRSVSWYQQTPGQGLQFLFEYFSETQRNKGNFPGRFSGRQFSNSRSEMNVSTLELGDSALYLCASSLSLAGGTYEQYFGPGTRLTVT.

The chain employs TRBV6-4 and TRBJ2-1, with 11 bases that match TRBD2. V lost 6 bases, J lost 0 bases, and 10 bases stayed unmatched. This CDR3 comprises 18 residues. Germline V gives CDR1 MRHNA, CDR2 SNTAGT. The CDR3 DNA follows: TGTGCCAGCAGCAAACTAGCGGGGGCCTACAACTCCTACAATGAGCAGTTCTTC. Translated, it gives CASSKLAGAYNSYNEQFF.

V usage is TRBV2 and J usage is TRBJ2-2; 7 bases line up with TRBD2. The CDR3 loop spans 14 amino acids. CDR1 and CDR2 from the germline V gene are SNHLY and FYNNEI. V shed 6 bases and J 5 bases; nucleotides not matched to a gene: 6. Written as DNA, the CDR3 is TGTGCCAGCAGGGCCTCGGGGGGAACCGGGGAGCTGTTTTTT. Amino acids: CASRASGGTGELFF. Looking up the rest from reference TRBV2 and TRBJ2-2 gives the full variable domain: EPEVTQTPSHQVTQMGQEVILRCVPISNHLYFYWYRQILGQKVEFLVSFYNNEISEKSEIFDDQFSVERPDGSNFTLKIRSTKLEDSAMYFCASRASGGTGELFFGEGSRLTVL.